This entry is about one T cell receptor beta chain. The antigen remains unidentified. Time point of the sample: week 11, during vaccination. Vaccination comprised doses that each held 300 ug of mutant IDH1 20-mer peptide, plus topical imiquimod. Assay used: immunoSEQ multiplex PCR; TCRdb lists only in-frame clones, some missing. The data show 40,000 to 55,000 clones, around nine tenths seen once. The CDR3 spans 14 residues. The junction had 8 bases not matched to a gene; V was cut back by 8 bases and J by 5 bases. CDR1 is SEHNR, CDR2 FQNEAQ, per germline (reference sequence). These data come from a study of a mutant IDH1 vaccine in newly diagnosed glioma. Whole-study context: Eight vaccinations went to patients in weeks 1, 3, 5, 7, 11, 15, 19, 23. Vaccination followed radiotherapy alone by 4-6 weeks, or accompanied temozolomide cycles. Patients under treatment included around 60% males and roughly 40% females and had a mean age of approximately 40 years.

The sample here was PBMCs, taken from a glioma patient whose treatment included an IDH1 peptide vaccine. This sequence originates from a man aged 50-59 years with glioma. The V and J genes are TRBV7-9 and TRBJ1-1, with TRBD1 matching 10 bases. The DNA of the CDR3 is TGTGCCAGCGGGATCGGGACAGGGGTTACTGAAGCTTTCTTT. Its protein is CASGIGTGVTEAFF.